The 18 T cell receptor beta chains below were found in one sample sequenced in a study of cytomegalovirus exposure and HLA in healthy donors (dated 2017 in TCRdb). Libraries were prepared through the immunoSEQ multiplex PCR assay. For the multiplex PCR, a mixture combining 60 forward primers for TCR Vbeta segments and 13 reverse primers for TCR Jbeta segments was used. TCRdb carries this immuneACCESS record with in-frame sequences only. Its versions omit some clonotypes, under half of them owing to an unresolved V gene in the studies checked, with the rest unexplained. The sample records about 190,000 clones, 75% to 80% of which are singletons. The ten largest clones take up 4.5% to 7.5% of the sample. Specimen: PBMCs. The origin of the receptors is a woman aged 25 to 39 in good health and CMV-seropositive.

V usage is TRBV7-3 and J usage is TRBJ2-1, with 10 nucleotides matching TRBD2. The CDR3 runs 16 residues. Trimming took 5 bases from V and 4 from J; bases not matched to a gene: 8. CDR1 SGHTA and CDR2 FQGTGA come from the germline V gene. CDR3 region: CASSPQGLAQYNEQFF. CDR3 coding DNA: TGTGCCAGCAGCCCACAGGGACTAGCGCAATACAATGAGCAGTTCTTC.

The chain links TRBV28 to TRBJ1-5; the match to TRBD1 covers 7 bases. The CDR3 runs 13 residues. V lost 7 bases and J lost 5; bases outside the gene matches: 5. Germline CDR1 is MDHEN and CDR2 is SYDVKM. The CDR3 reads CASTQGVHQPQHF. CDR3 in DNA: TGTGCCAGCACCCAGGGGGTGCATCAGCCCCAGCATTTT. Full variable domain (missing parts from reference TRBV28 and TRBJ1-5): DVKVTQSSRYLVKRTGEKVFLECVQDMDHENMFWYRQDPGLGLRLIYFSYDVKMKEKGDIPEGYSVSREKKERFSLILESASTNQTSMYLCASTQGVHQPQHFGDGTRLSIL.

A few counts support this clone. This chain connects TRBV13 to TRBJ2-2; D gene uncertain. CDR1 PRHDT and CDR2 FYEKMQ come from the germline V gene (reference sequence). Trimming left V 2 bases short and J 0 bases short, with 7 bases between. The CDR3 sequence is 15 residues long. CDR3 region: CASSLSWSNTGELFF. In nucleotides, the CDR3 is TGTGCCAGCAGCTTAAGCTGGTCGAACACCGGGGAGCTGTTTTTT.

The chain employs TRBV7-9 and TRBJ2-5; 9 positions match TRBD2. V was clipped by 3 bases and J by 3 bases; unmatched bases: 5. This CDR3 spans 15 amino acids. From germline, CDR1 is SEHNR and CDR2 FQNEAQ (reference sequence). The CDR3 DNA follows: TGTGCCAGCAGCTTTCGGGCGGGAGGGGAAGAGACCCAGTACTTC. Translating it yields CASSFRAGGEETQYF.

The J gene is TRBJ2-7, the V gene TRBV28; D uncertain. Germline CDR1 and CDR2: MDHEN and SYDVKM. Trimming removed 10 bases at V and 4 bases at J, with 11 bases between. The CDR3 totals 11 residues. The chain's CDR3 is CATGRGYEQYF. DNA of the CDR3: TGTGCCACCGGAAGAGGTTACGAGCAGTACTTC.

The J gene is TRBJ2-7, the V gene TRBV7-9; weak D call: TRBD2 (5 bases). Trimming stripped 5 bases from V and 3 bases from J, with 8 bases between. Germline V lookup: CDR1 SEHNR, CDR2 FQNEAQ (reference sequence). The CDR3 loop spans 12 amino acids. Here the CDR3 reads CASSLRDYEQYF. The CDR3 region has the DNA TGTGCCAGCAGCCTGAGGGACTACGAGCAGTACTTC.

The gene calls are TRBV2 and TRBJ2-1; 7 nucleotides agree with TRBD2. The CDR3 consists of 12 residues. Germline CDR1 SNHLY, CDR2 FYNNEI. V shed 8 bases and J 7 bases; nucleotides not matched to a gene: 5. CDR3: CASGRAWNEQFF. CDR3 bases: TGTGCCAGCGGGAGGGCCTGGAATGAGCAGTTCTTC.

The chain uses TRBV4-1 and TRBJ2-2, with 7 bases aligning to TRBD1. The CDR3 is made up of 16 amino acids. Germline CDR1 is MGHRA and CDR2 is YSYEKL. The V gene end was trimmed by 4 bases and the J gene end by 1 base; junction bases not matched to a gene: 6. The CDR3 sequence: CASSPWTGWNTGELFF. For the CDR3, the DNA is TGCGCCAGCAGCCCTTGGACAGGATGGAACACCGGGGAGCTGTTTTTT.

The rearrangement links TRBV5-6 to TRBJ1-5, with D possibly matching TRBD1 (5 bases). CDR1 is SGHDT and CDR2 is YYEEEE in the germline V gene. V lost 4 bases to trimming and J lost 5 bases, with 19 bases between them. The CDR3 is 16 amino acids. CDR3 amino acids: CASSRLTGQPHQPQHF. CDR3 coding DNA: TGTGCCAGCAGCCGCTTAACAGGTCAGCCGCATCAGCCCCAGCATTTT.

This clone was recorded only once. V and J are TRBV11-2 and TRBJ2-2; 8 bases match TRBD2. Germline V lookup: CDR1 SGHAT, CDR2 FQNNGV. The CDR3 length is 15 residues. With 4 bases clipped from V and 7 bases from J, the junction kept 8 bases outside the gene matches. CDR3 sequence (DNA): TGTGCCAGCAGCTACAATAGCGGGAATGGCGGGGAGCTGTTTTTT. As protein: CASSYNSGNGGELFF.

The chain uses TRBV13 and TRBJ2-1; TRBD1 might be the D (5 bases). Per the germline V gene, CDR1 is PRHDT and CDR2 is FYEKMQ (reference sequence). With 1 base removed from V and 1 base from J, the gap between germline ends came to 5 bases. The CDR3 is 14 residues long. CDR3 sequence: CASSLAGSYNEQFF. DNA for the CDR3: TGTGCCAGCAGCTTAGCAGGGTCCTACAATGAGCAGTTCTTC.

The V call is TRBV11-3, the J call TRBJ1-1; 8 bases are a match to TRBD1. This CDR3 region has 15 residues. In germline, CDR1 is SGHNT, CDR2 YENEEA. The trim removed 5 bases at V and 4 bases at J, leaving 9 bases unmatched. DNA for the CDR3: TGTGCCAGCAGCCCAGACAGGGGTGGGGGCACTGAAGCTTTCTTT. It is translated as CASSPDRGGGTEAFF.

The V gene is TRBV19, the J gene TRBJ1-5; no definite D call. With 5 bases removed from V and 3 bases from J, the gap between germline ends came to 5 bases. The CDR3 spans 12 residues. Looked up from germline, CDR1 is LNHDA and CDR2 is SQIVND (reference sequence). DNA for the CDR3: TGTGCCAGTAGTCGTAACAATCAGCCCCAGCATTTT. Its protein product is CASSRNNQPQHF.

The J gene is TRBJ1-3, the V gene TRBV4-3; 7 nucleotides agree with TRBD1. V shed 0 bases and J 3 bases; nucleotides not matched to a gene: 2. Germline V gives CDR1 LGHNA, CDR2 YSLEER. The CDR3 has 15 amino acids. The CDR3 region is CASSQDGTVGNTIYF. The CDR3 bases are TGCGCCAGCAGCCAAGATGGGACAGTTGGAAACACCATATATTTT.

J is TRBJ2-5 and V is TRBV28; no reliable D call. The CDR3 consists of 15 residues. Germline V gives CDR1 MDHEN, CDR2 SYDVKM. The V gene lost 5 bases and the J gene lost 6 bases, with 19 bases spanning the gap. The DNA of the CDR3 is TGTGCCAGCAGTCCCCGCAGAATCTCAATTCAGACCCAGTACTTC. As protein: CASSPRRISIQTQYF.

V and J are TRBV7-9 and TRBJ2-5, with TRBD2 as a possible D gene (6 bases). Germline V gene lookup returns CDR1 SEHNR and CDR2 FQNEAQ (reference sequence). The length of the CDR3 is 15 residues. V was trimmed by 5 bases and J by 3 bases, leaving 16 bases between them. CDR3 residues: CASSSRLASKETQYF. Written as DNA, the CDR3 is TGTGCCAGCAGCAGCCGCCTAGCGAGTAAAGAGACCCAGTACTTC. Full variable domain (outside the CDR3, taken from reference TRBV7-9 and TRBJ2-5): DTGVSQNPRHKITKRGQNVTFRCDPISEHNRLYWYRQTLGQGPEFLTYFQNEAQLEKSRLLSDRFSAERPKGSFSTLEIQRTEQGDSAMYLCASSSRLASKETQYFGPGTRLLVL.

The V and J genes are TRBV5-4 and TRBJ2-3; D remains unclear. V was cut by 3 bases and J by 1 base, with 12 bases left in between. The length of the CDR3 is 15 residues. CDR1 and CDR2 from the germline V gene are SGHNT and YYREEE (reference sequence). The CDR3 sequence is CASSSESARTDTQYF. The CDR3 DNA follows: TGTGCCAGCAGCTCGGAGAGCGCGCGCACAGATACGCAGTATTTT.

V usage is TRBV18 and J usage is TRBJ2-1, with D possibly TRBD2 on 6 matching bases. The CDR3 runs 14 residues. V was clipped by 8 bases and J by 4 bases, with 15 bases between them. In germline, CDR1 is KGHSH, CDR2 LQKENI. The CDR3 coding sequence is TGTGCCAGCAGAGGGGCTAGCGAATACAATGAGCAGTTCTTC. Its protein is CASRGASEYNEQFF. The full variable domain, with the rest looked up from reference TRBV18 and TRBJ2-1, is NAGVMQNPRHLVRRRGQEARLRCSPMKGHSHVYWYRQLPEEGLKFMVYLQKENIIDESGMPKERFSAEFPKEGPSILRIQQVVRGDSAAYFCASRGASEYNEQFFGPGTRLTVL.